The 14 T cell receptor beta chains presented below share a single source sample, sequenced in a study of blood T cells in healthy people across ages. The authors ran a second PCR of 7 to 11 cycles using a sample-barcoded 5' primer and a J-beta primer mix. One entry per CDR3 protein, called by TCRdb with MiXCR from the 5' RACE reads. The sample shows 1.4 million or so distinct CDR3 sequences, around 40% of them seen only once. Sequencing was performed on blood. These receptors all come from a woman younger than 30 in good health.

This chain links TRBV2 with TRBJ2-3; D gene unclear. V gave up 4 bases and J gave up 0 bases, with 14 bases separating them. The CDR3 is 16 residues long. The germline V gene encodes CDR1 SNHLY and CDR2 FYNNEI. The CDR3 reads CASSGRRLRSTDTQYF. CDR3 nucleotides: TGTGCCAGCAGTGGCCGACGCTTGCGGAGCACAGATACGCAGTATTTT.

The rearrangement joins TRBV4-3 to TRBJ1-1; D unresolved. The CDR3 spans 14 residues. The germline CDR1 and CDR2 sequences are LGHNA and YSLEER. The ends were cut back, 3 bases at V and 1 base at J, with 9 bases in the middle. CDR3 sequence: CASSQDIWNTEAFF. CDR3 DNA: TGCGCCAGCAGCCAGGATATCTGGAACACTGAAGCTTTCTTT.

With respect to this clonotype: An end of the junction does not agree with germline; a read error may underlie this. This chain joins TRBV10-1 and TRBJ2-3, with 7 bases identical to TRBD2. CDR3 size: 14 residues. Germline CDR1 is WNHNN and CDR2 is SYGVQD (reference sequence). CDR3 coding DNA: TGCGCCAGCAGTGCAATGACTAGCAGAGATACGCAGTATTTT. It yields the protein CASSAMTSRDTQYF.

Comments on this clonotype: One end of the junction does not line up with germline, which may come from a read error. The gene calls are TRBV20-1 and TRBJ2-1; TRBD1 aligns across 7 bases. This CDR3 has 14 amino acids. Germline assignment: CDR1 DFQATT and CDR2 SNEGSKA (reference sequence). This chain's CDR3 is CSARGQYSDNERFF. The CDR3 bases are TGCAGTGCTAGGGGACAGTATAGTGACAATGAGCGGTTCTTC.

Of note for this clonotype: One junction end disagrees with the germline gene, perhaps due to a read error. V usage is TRBV2 and J usage is TRBJ2-1; 9 bases are a match to TRBD1. Germline V lookup: CDR1 SNHLY, CDR2 FYNNEI. The CDR3 consists of 14 residues. The CDR3 is CAGRFGTGFYSAFF. The CDR3 DNA reads TGTGCCGGCAGGTTCGGGACAGGGTTTTATAGTGCGTTCTTC.

There are a few counts of this clonotype. The chain recombines TRBV7-2 with TRBJ2-7; D gene ambiguous. Germline V CDR1 and CDR2: SGHTA, FQGNSA. Trimming took 1 base from V and 7 from J, leaving 14 bases between them. CDR3 size: 14 residues. As DNA, the CDR3 is TGTGCCAGCAGCTTAGGGCCAGTCTACAATGAGCAGTACTTC. It translates to CASSLGPVYNEQYF.

There are a few counts of this clonotype. J is TRBJ2-7 and V is TRBV7-2; 10 bases line up with TRBD2. The CDR3 has 15 residues. From germline, CDR1 is SGHTA and CDR2 FQGNSA. The ends lost 6 bases at V and 1 base at J; junction bases unmatched: 6. The CDR3 DNA sequence: TGTGCCAGCAGGTACGGGACTAGCGCATCCTACGAGCAGTACTTC. Amino acid sequence: CASRYGTSASYEQYF.

This sequence joins TRBV20-1 and TRBJ1-1; possibly TRBD1 for D (5 bases). From germline, CDR1 is DFQATT and CDR2 SNEGSKA (reference sequence). This CDR3 contains 14 residues. Deletions cut 6 bases from V and 6 bases from J, with 20 bases between. The chain's CDR3 is CSAFVSGSRAEAFF. DNA of the CDR3: TGCAGTGCGTTTGTCTCAGGGAGTAGGGCTGAAGCTTTCTTT.

This clonotype occurred a few times. The V call is TRBV6-9, the J call TRBJ2-5; D is perhaps TRBD2 (5 bases). CDR1 is MNHGY and CDR2 is SVAAGI in the germline V gene. Trimming took off 11 bases at V and 5 bases at J, with 27 bases between the two ends. This CDR3 contains 16 residues. As DNA, the CDR3 is TGTGCCTACCTCGGACCAGTTGGGAGCCCCTGGGAGACCCAGTACTTC. This sequence encodes CAYLGPVGSPWETQYF.

The chain employs TRBV3-1 and TRBJ2-1, with D perhaps given as TRBD1 or TRBD2 (6 bases each). The J call may not be correct, given that the DNA end is closer to TRBJ2-7. The germline V gene encodes CDR1 LGHDT and CDR2 YNNKEL (reference sequence). CDR3 length equals 13 residues. CDR3 in DNA: TGTGCCAGCGGGGGGCCCGGGTACAATGAGCAGTACTTC. It is translated as CASGGPGYNEQYF.

Written as DNA, the CDR3 is TGCAGCGTTGAAGTTAAGGGGGCCCCCCTTGGCTACACCTTC. It specifies CSVEVKGAPLGYTF. The rearrangement uses TRBV29-1 and TRBJ1-2; 7 bases fit TRBD1. Germline V lookup: CDR1 SQVTM, CDR2 ANQGSEA. V trimming: 1 base; J trimming: 7 bases; junction bases outside the gene matches: 9. The CDR3 is made up of 14 amino acids. Based on the CDR3 plus reference TRBV29-1 and TRBJ1-2, the full variable domain is SAVISQKPSRDICQRGTSLTIQCQVDSQVTMMFWYRQQPGQSLTLIATANQGSEATYESGFVIDKFPISRPNLTFSTLTVSNMSPEDSSIYLCSVEVKGAPLGYTFGSGTRLTVV.

This clonotype came up many times. The rearrangement uses TRBV7-2 and TRBJ2-4; unclear D gene. Per the germline V gene, CDR1 is SGHTA and CDR2 is FQGNSA. This CDR3 contains 16 residues. Trimming stripped 1 base from V and 0 bases from J, with 10 bases between. CDR3 nucleotides: TGTGCCAGCAGCTTAGTTCCGACCGCAGCCAAAAACATTCAGTACTTC. It yields the protein CASSLVPTAAKNIQYF.

V usage is TRBV7-2 and J usage is TRBJ1-3; D unresolved. The CDR3 is 13 residues long. V was trimmed by 1 base and J by 5 bases, leaving 6 bases between them. Germline lookup yields CDR1 SGHTA and CDR2 FQGNSA. The CDR3 reads CASSLVQRNTIYF. CDR3 sequence (DNA): TGTGCCAGCAGCTTAGTTCAACGAAACACCATATATTTT. Based on the CDR3 plus reference TRBV7-2 and TRBJ1-3, the full variable domain is GAGVSQSPSNKVTEKGKDVELRCDPISGHTALYWYRQSLGQGLEFLIYFQGNSAPDKSGLPSDRFSAERTGGSVSTLTIQRTQQEDSAVYLCASSLVQRNTIYFGEGSWLTVV.

This sequence joins TRBV9 and TRBJ2-2; 7 nucleotides match TRBD1. CDR1 is SGDLS and CDR2 is YYNGEE in the germline V gene. The CDR3 sequence is 16 residues long. After removal of 4 bases from V and 4 bases from J, the junction contained 10 bases not matched to a gene. The CDR3, as DNA: TGTGCCAGCAGCTCCGCCGGGACAGTGCCCACCGGGGAGCTGTTTTTT. Its translation is CASSSAGTVPTGELFF.